A single sample is the source of the 8 T cell receptor beta chains below, sequenced in a study of blood T cell repertoires in COVID-19. Profiled with immunoSEQ multiplex PCR; TCRdb holds only in-frame clones, not every one. The sample comprises 350,000 or so clones, roughly nine tenths of which are singletons, and around 3.9% rests with the top ten. Sequencing was carried out using peripheral blood. These receptors were obtained from a woman aged 60-75 years with COVID-19, enrolled during active disease.

The chain recombines TRBV13 with TRBJ1-3, with TRBD1 matching 8 bases. The CDR3 has 16 amino acids. V trimming: 2 bases; J trimming: 8 bases; junction bases outside the gene matches: 11. CDR1 and CDR2 (germline): PRHDT, FYEKMQ (reference sequence). The CDR3, as DNA: TGTGCCAGCAGCTTAAACCCAGGCCAGGGGGCTTACACCATATATTTT. Its protein is CASSLNPGQGAYTIYF. The full variable domain, its missing parts supplied by reference TRBV13 and TRBJ1-3, is AAGVIQSPRHLIKEKRETATLKCYPIPRHDTVYWYQQGPGQDPQFLISFYEKMQSDKGSIPDRFSAQQFSDYHSELNMSSLELGDSALYFCASSLNPGQGAYTIYFGEGSWLTVV.

The V gene is TRBV4-2, the J gene TRBJ1-2; weak D call: TRBD1 (6 bases). Germline values: CDR1 LGHNA, CDR2 YNFKEQ. Trimming stripped 1 base from V and 1 base from J, with 10 bases between. The CDR3 is made up of 15 amino acids. The CDR3 DNA reads as TGTGCCAGCAGCCAAGCCCCGGACAGTAACTATGGCTACACCTTC. Translating it yields CASSQAPDSNYGYTF.

V is TRBV5-6 and J is TRBJ2-5, with 11 bases aligning to TRBD1. Germline lookup yields CDR1 SGHDT and CDR2 YYEEEE. The junction had 3 bases not matched to a gene; V was cut back by 4 bases and J by 4 bases. This CDR3 has 14 residues. DNA of the CDR3: TGTGCCAGCAGCAGGGACAGGGGGGCAGAGACCCAGTACTTC. This codes for CASSRDRGAETQYF.

CDR3: CASSVTGNGYTF. In DNA, the CDR3 is TGTGCCAGCAGTGTGACAGGGAATGGCTACACCTTC. The rearrangement joins TRBV28 to TRBJ1-2; TRBD1 agrees at 7 bases. The CDR3 spans 12 residues. V trimming: 5 bases; J trimming: 6 bases; junction bases outside the gene matches: 3. CDR1 and CDR2 from the germline V gene are MDHEN and SYDVKM.

V usage is TRBV5-6 and J usage is TRBJ2-7; 9 bases agree with TRBD1. Germline V gene data show CDR1 as SGHDT and CDR2 as YYEEEE. This CDR3 is 14 amino acids long. Trimming took 4 bases from V and 2 from J; bases not matched to a gene: 4. The CDR3 sequence: CASSLGTGTYEQYF. CDR3 coding DNA: TGTGCCAGCAGCCTCGGGACAGGGACCTACGAGCAGTACTTC. Looking up the rest from reference TRBV5-6 and TRBJ2-7 gives the full variable domain: DAGVTQSPTHLIKTRGQQVTLRCSPKSGHDTVSWYQQALGQGPQFIFQYYEEEERQRGNFPDRFSGHQFPNYSSELNVNALLLGDSALYLCASSLGTGTYEQYFGPGTRLTVT.

This clone was seen only once. The genes are TRBV6-1 and TRBJ2-2, with D uncertain. CDR1 is MNHNS, CDR2 SASEGT, per germline. Trimming left V 0 bases short and J 6 bases short, with 5 bases between. The CDR3 runs 13 residues. Here the CDR3 DNA reads TGTGCCAGCAGTGAAGCGCGTCCCGGGGAGCTGTTTTTT. It translates to CASSEARPGELFF.

J is TRBJ2-1 and V is TRBV7-2; 7 positions agree with TRBD2. With 5 bases clipped from V and 8 bases from J, the junction kept 15 bases outside the gene matches. Germline V CDR1 and CDR2: SGHTA, FQGNSA. This CDR3 region has 16 residues. CDR3 DNA: TGTGCCAGCAGCCGGACTAGGTTCGCCGATCACGATGAGCAGTTCTTC. This sequence encodes CASSRTRFADHDEQFF.

This chain connects TRBV19 to TRBJ1-1; 9 bases fit TRBD1. V shed 3 bases, J shed 0 bases, and the junction held 5 bases outside the gene matches. The CDR3 loop spans 16 amino acids. Germline CDR1 LNHDA, CDR2 SQIVND (reference sequence). In DNA, the CDR3 is TGTGCCAGTAGTATCGACCGGGACAGGGTGAACACTGAAGCTTTCTTT. Its protein is CASSIDRDRVNTEAFF.